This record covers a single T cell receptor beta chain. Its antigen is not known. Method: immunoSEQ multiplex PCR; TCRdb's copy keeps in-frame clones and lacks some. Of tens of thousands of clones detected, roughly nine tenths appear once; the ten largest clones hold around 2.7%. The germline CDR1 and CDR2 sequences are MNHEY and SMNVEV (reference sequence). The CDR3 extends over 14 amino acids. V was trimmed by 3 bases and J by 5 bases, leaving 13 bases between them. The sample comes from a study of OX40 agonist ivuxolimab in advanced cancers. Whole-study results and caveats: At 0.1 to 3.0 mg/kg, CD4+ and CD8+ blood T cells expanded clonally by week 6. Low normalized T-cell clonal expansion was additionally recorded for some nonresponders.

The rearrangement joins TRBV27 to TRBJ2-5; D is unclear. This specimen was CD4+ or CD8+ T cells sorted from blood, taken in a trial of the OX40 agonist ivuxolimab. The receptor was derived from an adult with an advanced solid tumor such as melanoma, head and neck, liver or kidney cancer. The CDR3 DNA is TGTGCCAGCAGTTTTTCGACCCTGTTGGAGACCCAGTACTTC. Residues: CASSFSTLLETQYF.